The 18 T cell receptor beta chains presented below share a single source sample, sequenced in a study of blood T cells in healthy people across ages. A second PCR of 7 to 11 cycles used a sample-barcoded 5' primer and a J-beta primer mix. TCRdb reanalysed the 5' RACE reads using MiXCR and keeps one entry per CDR3 protein. The table lists about 1.5 million distinct CDR3 sequences, 35% to 45% of them singletons. The sequenced sample consisted of blood. All receptors come from a young woman in good health.

The V and J genes are TRBV20-1 and TRBJ2-3; 8 bases are a match to TRBD1. The germline V gene encodes CDR1 DFQATT and CDR2 SNEGSKA (reference sequence). The CDR3 contains 14 residues. V dropped 7 bases and J dropped 4; count of bases not matched to a gene: 10. The CDR3 region has the DNA TGCAGTGGGAAGGGGACAGGAGGGGCAGATACGCAGTATTTT. Residues: CSGKGTGGADTQYF.

The rearrangement links TRBV12-3 or TRBV12-4 to TRBJ2-4; 9 bases line up with TRBD1. This CDR3 region has 15 residues. Trimming took 6 bases from V and 13 from J; bases not matched to a gene: 16. CDR3 amino acids: CASRLGQGTYNEQYF. The CDR3, as DNA: TGTGCCAGCAGACTGGGACAGGGAACCTACAATGAGCAGTACTTC.

This clonotype was counted between two and nine times. The CDR3 nucleotides are TGTGCCAGCGGCAGCGGGAGCTACGAGCAGTACTTC. It yields the protein CASGSGSYEQYF. The rearrangement uses TRBV27 and TRBJ2-7; 8 bases fit TRBD2. The CDR3 is made up of 12 amino acids. V gave up 8 bases and J gave up 3 bases; unmatched junction bases: 3. CDR1 and CDR2 from the germline V gene are MNHEY and SMNVEV (reference sequence).

This chain connects TRBV10-3 to TRBJ1-2; D is ambiguous. Deletions cut 1 base from V and 10 bases from J, with 16 bases between. This CDR3 has 14 amino acids. Germline CDR1 ENHRY, CDR2 SYGVKD. In DNA, the CDR3 is TGTGCCATCAGTGAGTATGGCAGCTCGACTTACTACACCTTC. It encodes CAISEYGSSTYYTF.

This clonotype was recorded a few times. The chain links TRBV28 to TRBJ2-3; D unclear. Per germline, CDR1 MDHEN and CDR2 SYDVKM. The CDR3 consists of 18 residues. Between the trimmed V and J ends, which lost 3 bases and 1 base, there was a span of 20 bases. The CDR3 sequence: CASSFPTSPGTGTDTQYF. CDR3 DNA sequence: TGTGCCAGCAGTTTCCCCACCTCTCCCGGCACGGGCACAGATACGCAGTATTTT.

CDR3 bases: TGTGCCATCAGTGGGACAGGGGGGTTCACTGAAGCTTTCTTT. This translates into CAISGTGGFTEAFF. The gene calls are TRBV10-3 and TRBJ1-1; TRBD1 agrees at 10 bases. Germline CDR1 is ENHRY and CDR2 is SYGVKD. This CDR3 contains 14 residues. Losses at the gene ends were 4 bases for V and 4 bases for J; bases not matched to a gene: 3.

This chain connects TRBV12-5 to TRBJ1-2; D possibly corresponds to TRBD1 (5 bases). The ends were cut back, 6 bases at V and 2 bases at J, with 10 bases in the middle. CDR3 size: 13 residues. Germline lookup yields CDR1 LGHNT and CDR2 FRNRAP. The CDR3 loop is CASGVQGNYGYTF. For the CDR3, the DNA is TGTGCTAGTGGGGTCCAGGGAAACTATGGCTACACCTTC.

This clonotype showed up just a few times. The chain links TRBV30 to TRBJ1-4; 7 bases are shared with TRBD1. The CDR3 sequence is 13 residues long. J was trimmed by 8 bases and V by 7 bases; bases with no gene match: 10. The germline V gene has CDR1 GTSNPN and CDR2 SVGIG (reference sequence). The CDR3 loop is CALNPGQPEKLFF. In nucleotides, the CDR3 is TGTGCCTTAAACCCGGGACAGCCGGAAAAACTGTTTTTT.

The rearrangement links TRBV7-9 to TRBJ1-2; perhaps TRBD1 as D (6 bases). This CDR3 is 13 amino acids long. The V and J ends lost 5 bases and 6 bases respectively, with 13 bases between them. Germline V gives CDR1 SEHNR, CDR2 FQNEAQ (reference sequence). CDR3 coding DNA: TGTGCCAGCAGCCAACAGGGACGACATGGCTACACCTTC. Translated, it gives CASSQQGRHGYTF.

This clonotype was detected only a few times. This chain connects TRBV4-2 to TRBJ2-1; D uncertain. CDR3 length: 15 amino acids. Germline-derived CDR1 and CDR2 are LGHNA and YNFKEQ. V dropped 0 bases and J dropped 2 bases, with 8 bases sitting between them. The DNA for the CDR3 is TGTGCCAGCAGCCAAGATCTCTTAACCTACAATGAGCAGTTCTTC. This gives the protein CASSQDLLTYNEQFF.

This chain joins TRBV11-2 and TRBJ2-1; D unclear. The CDR3 is 14 residues long. V dropped 5 bases and J dropped 7 bases, with 15 bases sitting between them. The V gene's germline CDR1 is SGHAT and CDR2 FQNNGV. CDR3 amino acids: CASSPLRSRNEQFF. The DNA of the CDR3 is TGTGCCAGCAGCCCTTTGAGGAGTCGGAATGAGCAGTTCTTC.

This clonotype has a handful of counts. The rearrangement joins TRBV9 to TRBJ2-3; D gene uncertain. Trimming took off 0 bases at V and 6 bases at J, with 11 bases between the two ends. Germline V gives CDR1 SGDLS, CDR2 YYNGEE. The length of the CDR3 is 14 residues. CDR3 nucleotide sequence: TGTGCCAGCAGCGTAGACCGAGGAGAGGATACGCAGTATTTT. Amino acids: CASSVDRGEDTQYF.

The DNA of the CDR3 is TGTGCCAGCAGCTTAGTATGGGGCGGGGACATTCAGTACTTC. Protein: CASSLVWGGDIQYF. V is TRBV7-2 and J is TRBJ2-4; D is perhaps TRBD2 (6 bases). This CDR3 is 14 amino acids long. The ends were cut back, 1 base at V and 8 bases at J, with 12 bases in the middle. Germline V gene lookup returns CDR1 SGHTA and CDR2 FQGNSA.

This clonotype came up many times. The V and J genes are TRBV7-2 and TRBJ2-7; 7 bases align to TRBD1. CDR3 length: 14 residues. The trim removed 3 bases at V and 2 bases at J, leaving 4 bases unmatched. CDR1 and CDR2 from the germline V gene are SGHTA and FQGNSA. The DNA for the CDR3 is TGTGCCAGCAGCTTGCGACAGGGCACCTACGAGCAGTACTTC. Its protein is CASSLRQGTYEQYF.

The J gene is TRBJ2-1, the V gene TRBV20-1; possible D gene TRBD2, 6 bases. Germline lookup yields CDR1 DFQATT and CDR2 SNEGSKA (reference sequence). V lost 1 base and J lost 0, with 16 bases in between. This CDR3 spans 17 amino acids. CDR3 amino acids: CSARVAALYSSYNEQFF. CDR3 sequence (DNA): TGCAGTGCTAGAGTAGCGGCCTTGTATAGCTCCTACAATGAGCAGTTCTTC.

This clonotype came up a few times. V is TRBV28 and J is TRBJ2-7, with TRBD1 identical over 7 bases. Germline CDR1 MDHEN, CDR2 SYDVKM. CDR3 size: 13 residues. With 7 bases clipped from V and 3 bases from J, the junction kept 6 bases outside the gene matches. CDR3 sequence reads: CASTTGQYYEQYF. Here the CDR3 DNA reads TGTGCCAGCACCACGGGACAGTACTACGAGCAGTACTTC.

CDR3 sequence: CASSWGTGAYEQYF. CDR3 in DNA: TGTGCCAGCAGTTGGGGGACAGGGGCATACGAGCAGTACTTC. The rearrangement links TRBV27 to TRBJ2-7; TRBD1 aligns across 10 bases. CDR1 and CDR2 (germline): MNHEY, SMNVEV (reference sequence). The CDR3 is 14 amino acids. V shed 4 bases and J 4 bases; nucleotides not matched to a gene: 4.

This chain uses TRBV28 with TRBJ2-2; the D is unclear. V was cut by 5 bases and J by 1 base, with 5 bases left in between. Germline V gene data show CDR1 as MDHEN and CDR2 as SYDVKM. The CDR3 is 13 amino acids. The CDR3 sequence: CASSALNTGELFF. The CDR3 DNA reads TGTGCCAGCAGTGCCCTGAACACCGGGGAGCTGTTTTTT.